These 28 T cell receptor beta chains originate from one sample sequenced in a study of T cell responses to AZD1222 COVID-19 vaccine. Some clones are missing from TCRdb's copy, which holds only in-frame ones; the method was immunoSEQ multiplex PCR. Of more than 95,000 clones listed, about 90% are singletons. This material consisted of peripheral blood, taken on day 0 of MenACWY control vaccination. All receptors derive from an adult in good health.

This chain connects TRBV3-1 (or the pseudogene TRBV3-2) to TRBJ2-4, with TRBD2 matching 11 bases. With 4 bases clipped from V and 6 bases from J, the junction kept 11 bases outside the gene matches. Per germline, CDR1 LGHDT and CDR2 YNNKEL (reference sequence). CDR3 length: 17 residues. The CDR3 loop is CASSPNLAGGGGNIQYF. CDR3 bases: TGTGCCAGCAGCCCAAATCTAGCGGGAGGAGGAGGAAACATTCAGTACTTC.

This clone was counted only a few times. The chain combines TRBV11-2 with TRBJ2-6; no clear D gene. The CDR3 sequence is 13 residues long. Germline V gene sequence: CDR1 SGHAT, CDR2 FQNNGV. Trimming left V 2 bases short and J 1 base short, with 0 bases between. CDR3 bases: TGTGCCAGCAGCTTATCTGGGGCCAACGTCCTGACTTTC. Translating it yields CASSLSGANVLTF.

The chain carries TRBV6-5 and TRBJ1-1; D is unclear. The CDR3 is 12 amino acids. V was cut by 5 bases and J by 5 bases, with 9 bases left in between. Per the germline V gene, CDR1 is MNHEY and CDR2 is SVGAGI. The CDR3 nucleotides are TGTGCCAGCAGTCCTGGGGAGACTGAAGCTTTCTTT. It encodes CASSPGETEAFF.

The chain carries TRBV5-1 and TRBJ2-3; D is unclear. Trimming removed 9 bases at V and 2 bases at J, with 4 bases between. The CDR3 sequence is 10 residues long. Germline CDR1 SGHRS, CDR2 YFSETQ. CDR3 nucleotides: TGCGCCAACCCCACAGATACGCAGTATTTT. Translation gives CANPTDTQYF.

The rearrangement joins TRBV7-2 to TRBJ2-3, with TRBD2 identical over 8 bases. V shed 5 bases and J 0 bases; nucleotides not matched to a gene: 16. The germline CDR1 and CDR2 sequences are SGHTA and FQGNSA. This CDR3 contains 19 residues. The CDR3 DNA is TGTGCCAGCAGCCCCCATAGAAAAGCGGGAGTTTCGAGCACAGATACGCAGTATTTT. Residues: CASSPHRKAGVSSTDTQYF.

J is TRBJ1-6 and V is TRBV19, with D unresolved. CDR1 and CDR2 from the germline V gene are LNHDA and SQIVND (reference sequence). V gave up 5 bases and J gave up 3 bases, with 8 bases separating them. The CDR3 spans 14 residues. CDR3 amino acids: CASSEQSYNSPLHF. CDR3 nucleotides: TGTGCCAGTAGTGAACAGAGCTATAATTCACCCCTCCACTTT. Using reference TRBV19 and TRBJ1-6 for the parts outside the CDR3, the full variable domain is DGGITQSPKYLFRKEGQNVTLSCEQNLNHDAMYWYRQDPGQGLRLIYYSQIVNDFQKGDIAEGYSVSREKKESFPLTVTSAQKNPTAFYLCASSEQSYNSPLHFGNGTRLTVT.

This chain uses TRBV5-1 with TRBJ2-7; 11 nucleotides match TRBD2. The CDR3 is 17 residues long. Germline-derived CDR1 and CDR2 are SGHRS and YFSETQ. J gave up 0 bases and V 4 bases, and 9 bases lay outside the gene matches. The CDR3 loop is CASSGTGTSGLSYEQYF. Here the CDR3 DNA reads TGCGCCAGCAGCGGGACGGGGACTAGCGGCCTCTCCTACGAGCAGTACTTC.

The chain uses TRBV6-1 and TRBJ2-2; D unresolved. Germline assignment: CDR1 MNHNS and CDR2 SASEGT. V was pared by 1 base and J by 1 base, with 10 bases between. The CDR3 consists of 16 residues. In nucleotides, the CDR3 is TGTGCCAGCAGTGAAGAGATCTACGTGAACACCGGGGAGCTGTTTTTT. Amino acids: CASSEEIYVNTGELFF.

The chain links TRBV5-1 to TRBJ2-1, with 9 bases identical to TRBD2. Germline-derived CDR1 and CDR2 are SGHRS and YFSETQ. The CDR3 has 14 residues. V shed 4 bases and J 7 bases; nucleotides not matched to a gene: 6. CDR3 sequence reads: CASSPWTSENEQFF. The CDR3 coding sequence is TGCGCCAGCAGCCCTTGGACTAGCGAGAATGAGCAGTTCTTC. The full variable domain, rest sourced from reference TRBV5-1 and TRBJ2-1, is KAGVTQTPRYLIKTRGQQVTLSCSPISGHRSVSWYQQTPGQGLQFLFEYFSETQRNKGNFPGRFSGRQFSNSRSEMNVSTLELGDSALYLCASSPWTSENEQFFGPGTRLTVL.

V gene TRBV6-5 combines with J gene TRBJ1-4; 7 positions match TRBD1. After removal of 6 bases from V and 8 bases from J, the junction contained 9 bases not matched to a gene. Germline values: CDR1 MNHEY, CDR2 SVGAGI. The CDR3 is 14 amino acids. CDR3 sequence: CASRKGAQAEKLFF. DNA of the CDR3: TGTGCCAGCAGAAAGGGGGCGCAGGCCGAAAAACTGTTTTTT.

The chain carries TRBV19 and TRBJ2-2, with D hard to call. The CDR3 is 15 amino acids. Germline-derived CDR1 and CDR2 are LNHDA and SQIVND (reference sequence). Trimming removed 10 bases at V and 7 bases at J, with 22 bases between. The CDR3 coding sequence is TGTGCCACCTCCGTGGATCTGGGCATTGGCGGGGAGCTGTTTTTT. Its translation: CATSVDLGIGGELFF.

This clone was observed many times. The chain employs TRBV11-1 and TRBJ2-7, with 9 nucleotides matching TRBD2. Trimming cost V 10 bases and J 2 bases; bases outside gene matches: 6. CDR1 is SGHAT and CDR2 is FQDESV in the germline V gene (reference sequence). CDR3 length: 13 residues. As DNA, the CDR3 is TGTGCCACCGCTAGCGGGAACACCTACGAGCAGTACTTC. Its translation is CATASGNTYEQYF.

The rearrangement links TRBV7-2 to TRBJ2-2; 7 nucleotides align to TRBD1. The CDR3 is made up of 16 amino acids. Germline-derived CDR1 and CDR2 are SGHTA and FQGNSA. With V trimmed by 5 bases and J by 5 bases, 11 bases remained unmatched. The CDR3 is CASSPTTGWVTGELFF. The CDR3 DNA reads TGTGCCAGCAGCCCCACGACAGGGTGGGTAACCGGGGAGCTGTTTTTT.

This rearrangement joins TRBV27 to TRBJ1-5; D is unclear. The V and J ends lost 3 bases and 5 bases respectively, with 8 bases between them. Germline CDR1 MNHEY, CDR2 SMNVEV (reference sequence). This CDR3 is built from 13 residues. This CDR3 is CASSFQPHQPQHF. DNA for the CDR3: TGTGCCAGCAGTTTCCAACCCCATCAGCCCCAGCATTTT.

The rearrangement joins TRBV7-6 to TRBJ2-1; 9 bases align to TRBD2. Germline V CDR1 and CDR2: SGHVS, FNYEAQ. V gave up 3 bases and J gave up 8 bases; unmatched junction bases: 8. CDR3 size: 15 residues. CDR3 region: CASSLASGIVDEQFF. CDR3 in DNA: TGTGCCAGCAGCTTGGCTAGCGGGATAGTTGATGAGCAGTTCTTC.

This chain joins TRBV2 and TRBJ2-7, with a tentative D call TRBD2 (6 bases). The germline V gene has CDR1 SNHLY and CDR2 FYNNEI. Trimming pared 7 bases from V and 5 bases from J, leaving 24 bases between. The CDR3 has 16 residues. The DNA for the CDR3 is TGTGCCAGCACCCCCTTGGGAGGCCAGGGTGCCCACGAGCAGTACTTC. Translated: CASTPLGGQGAHEQYF.

This clone was counted once. This chain uses TRBV5-4 with TRBJ2-3; 12 bases align to TRBD2. This CDR3 has 18 amino acids. CDR1 and CDR2 (germline): SGHNT, YYREEE (reference sequence). The V segment lost 3 bases and the J segment 0 bases; nucleotides outside the gene matches: 8. The CDR3 DNA reads as TGTGCCAGCAGCTCAGGACTAGCGGGGCGGGGGAGCACAGATACGCAGTATTTT. This encodes CASSSGLAGRGSTDTQYF.

This clone appeared once. Here the CDR3 reads CASKDRGSGETQYF. The CDR3 nucleotides are TGTGCCAGTAAAGATCGGGGTAGTGGGGAGACCCAGTACTTC. J is TRBJ2-5 and V is TRBV19, with D tentatively TRBD2 (5 bases). The germline V gene has CDR1 LNHDA and CDR2 SQIVND (reference sequence). V dropped 7 bases and J dropped 5 bases, with 17 bases sitting between them. The CDR3 consists of 14 residues.

The rearrangement links TRBV7-2 to TRBJ2-2; 8 bases align to TRBD1. With V trimmed by 2 bases and J by 5 bases, 16 bases remained unmatched. The germline CDR1 and CDR2 sequences are SGHTA and FQGNSA. CDR3 length: 19 residues. CDR3 nucleotides: TGTGCCAGCAGCTTAATTCCCCAAGCTTGGACAGGGAAGACCGGGGAGCTGTTTTTT. Translation gives CASSLIPQAWTGKTGELFF. The full variable domain, with the rest looked up from reference TRBV7-2 and TRBJ2-2, is GAGVSQSPSNKVTEKGKDVELRCDPISGHTALYWYRQSLGQGLEFLIYFQGNSAPDKSGLPSDRFSAERTGGSVSTLTIQRTQQEDSAVYLCASSLIPQAWTGKTGELFFGEGSRLTVL.

The CDR3 nucleotides are TGTGCCAGCAGCTTCCAACTAGCCCCCGAGCAGTACTTC. This sequence encodes CASSFQLAPEQYF. The gene calls are TRBV13 and TRBJ2-7, with D perhaps matching TRBD2 (6 bases). The germline CDR1 and CDR2 sequences are PRHDT and FYEKMQ (reference sequence). Trimming removed 3 bases at V and 6 bases at J, with 12 bases between. The CDR3 loop spans 13 amino acids.

V is TRBV4-2 and J is TRBJ1-1, with 7 bases identical to TRBD1. Germline loops: CDR1 LGHNA, CDR2 YNFKEQ. CDR3 length equals 14 residues. J lost 3 bases, V lost 1 base, and 2 bases had no gene match. Written as DNA, the CDR3 is TGTGCCAGCAGCCAAGCCGGGACAGACACTGAAGCTTTCTTT. It yields the protein CASSQAGTDTEAFF.

The rearrangement joins TRBV4-2 to TRBJ2-7; 8 bases match TRBD2. This CDR3 is built from 16 residues. The junction had 10 bases not matched to a gene; V was cut back by 0 bases and J by 6 bases. Germline V gives CDR1 LGHNA, CDR2 YNFKEQ. CDR3 DNA: TGTGCCAGCAGCCAAGATTTGGGACTAGGATTAGGCGAGCAGTACTTC. It translates to CASSQDLGLGLGEQYF.

The J gene is TRBJ2-1, the V gene TRBV28; 7 bases align to TRBD2. The CDR3 runs 14 residues. Trimming at V came to 5 bases and at J to 4 bases, leaving 5 bases not matched to a gene. Germline V gene data show CDR1 as MDHEN and CDR2 as SYDVKM. CDR3 bases: TGTGCCAGCAGTCCAGGGACTATGTACAATGAGCAGTTCTTC. Translated, it gives CASSPGTMYNEQFF.

V and J are TRBV6-6 and TRBJ2-5; 7 bases are shared with TRBD1. Germline V lookup: CDR1 MNHNY, CDR2 SVGAGI (reference sequence). The CDR3 extends over 14 amino acids. V lost 2 bases, J lost 3 bases, and 3 bases stayed unmatched. As DNA, the CDR3 is TGTGCCAGCAGTTACGGGACAGAAGAAGAGACCCAGTACTTC. Amino acids: CASSYGTEEETQYF.

The chain links TRBV30 to TRBJ2-3; 11 nucleotides match TRBD2. Per the germline V gene, CDR1 is GTSNPN and CDR2 is SVGIG (reference sequence). This CDR3 has 19 residues. With V trimmed by 2 bases and J by 4 bases, 17 bases remained unmatched. Here the CDR3 reads CAWSLWGVSGRAGADTQYF. CDR3 DNA: TGTGCCTGGAGTTTATGGGGGGTTAGCGGGAGGGCCGGGGCAGATACGCAGTATTTT. Supplemented by reference TRBV30 and TRBJ2-3, the full variable domain reads SQTIHQWPATLVQPVGSPLSLECTVEGTSNPNLYWYRQAAGRGLQLLFYSVGIGQISSEVPQNLSASRPQDRQFILSSKKLLLSDSGFYLCAWSLWGVSGRAGADTQYFGPGTRLTVL.

V gene TRBV4-2 combines with J gene TRBJ1-4; 9 bases fit TRBD1. This CDR3 spans 16 amino acids. Germline assignment: CDR1 LGHNA and CDR2 YNFKEQ. With 1 base clipped from V and 7 bases from J, the junction kept 7 bases outside the gene matches. The CDR3 loop reads CASSQASTGGGEKLFF. DNA of the CDR3: TGTGCCAGCAGCCAAGCTTCGACAGGGGGAGGTGAAAAACTGTTTTTT.

The chain recombines TRBV7-6 with TRBJ1-6, with a tentative D call TRBD1 (5 bases). The CDR3 is made up of 14 amino acids. Germline CDR1 is SGHVS and CDR2 is FNYEAQ. V gave up 1 base and J gave up 8 bases, with 9 bases separating them. The CDR3 loop is CASSLGGTHSPLHF. The CDR3 DNA reads as TGTGCCAGCAGCTTAGGAGGGACCCATTCACCCCTCCACTTT.

This clone was detected only once. V gene TRBV11-2 combines with J gene TRBJ2-7; 10 bases map to TRBD2. The V gene's germline CDR1 is SGHAT and CDR2 FQNNGV. J lost 0 bases, V lost 2 bases, and 1 base had no gene match. CDR3 length: 15 residues. The CDR3 protein is CASSLSGGASYEQYV. DNA of the CDR3: TGTGCCAGCAGCTTAAGCGGGGGGGCCTCCTACGAGCAGTACGTC.